This entry features one T cell receptor beta chain sequence. Clinical history as reported by participants underpinned cohort assignment. The data originate from a study of blood T cell repertoires in COVID-19. The overall study: Collection of acute and convalescent COVID-19 samples took place in the United States, Italy and Spain.

Here immunoSEQ multiplex PCR was the method, and the copy in TCRdb shows in-frame clones only, minus some. The data contain roughly 230,000 clones, over 65% of them singletons. The TCR sequence derives from a woman aged 60 to 75 who had recovered from COVID-19. The material sequenced was PBMCs or T cells enriched from blood (not recorded which).

The CDR3 sequence: CASSFAGGSTDTQYF. In DNA, the CDR3 is TGTGCCAGCAGTTTTGCGGGGGGGAGCACAGATACGCAGTATTTT. The chain recombines TRBV2 with TRBJ2-3; 9 bases fit TRBD2. Germline V lookup: CDR1 SNHLY, CDR2 FYNNEI. J lost 0 bases, V lost 5 bases, and 3 bases had no gene match. There are 15 residues in the CDR3.